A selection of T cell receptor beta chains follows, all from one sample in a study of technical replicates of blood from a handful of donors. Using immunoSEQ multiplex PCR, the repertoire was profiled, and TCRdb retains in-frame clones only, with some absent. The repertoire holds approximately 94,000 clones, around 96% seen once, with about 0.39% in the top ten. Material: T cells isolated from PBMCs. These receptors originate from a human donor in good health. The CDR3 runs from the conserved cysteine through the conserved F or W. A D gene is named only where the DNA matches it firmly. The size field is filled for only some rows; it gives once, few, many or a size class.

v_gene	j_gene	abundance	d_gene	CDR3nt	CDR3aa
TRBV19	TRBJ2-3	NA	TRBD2	TGTGCCAGTAGTTATGCTAGCGGGAGATATGGCACAGATACGCAGTATTTT	CASSYASGRYGTDTQYF
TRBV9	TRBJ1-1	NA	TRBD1	TGTGCCAGCTCCGAGACAGGGGCCACTGAAGCTTTCTTT	CASSETGATEAFF
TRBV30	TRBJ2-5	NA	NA	TGTGCCTGGATCGGGGAGGAGACCCAGTACTTC	CAWIGEETQYF
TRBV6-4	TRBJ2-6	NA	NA	TGTGCCAGCAGCGTGTTCTCTGGGGCCAACGTCCTGACTTTC	CASSVFSGANVLTF
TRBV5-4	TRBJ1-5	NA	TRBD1	TGTGCCAGCAGCGTGTCAGGGGGTGGTCGTGGCAATCAGCCCCAGCATTTT	CASSVSGGGRGNQPQHF
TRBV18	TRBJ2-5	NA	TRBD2	TGTGCCAGCTCACCGATAGTAGGGACTAGCGAAGAGACCCAGTACTTC	CASSPIVGTSEETQYF
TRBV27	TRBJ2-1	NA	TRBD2	TGTGCCAGCAGTTACCCGGGGACTAGTAACAATGAGCAGTTCTTC	CASSYPGTSNNEQFF
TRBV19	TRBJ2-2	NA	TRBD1	TGTGCCAGTAGTAAACGACAGGGGGATGGCGGGGAGCTGTTTTTT	CASSKRQGDGGELFF
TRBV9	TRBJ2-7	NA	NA	TGTGCCAGCAGCCCTCGTTACCAGACTAGTTCCTACGAGCAGTACTTC	CASSPRYQTSSYEQYF
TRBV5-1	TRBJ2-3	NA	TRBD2	TGCGCCAGCAGCTTGGATGTGACTAGCGGGTCACGGGGAGATACGCAGTATTTT	CASSLDVTSGSRGDTQYF
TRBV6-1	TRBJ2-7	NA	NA	TGTGCCACCCAGGAGGAGGCGGAATCCTACGAGCAGTACTTC	CATQEEAESYEQYF
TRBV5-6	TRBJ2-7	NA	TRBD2	TGTGCCAGCAGCCCGGGACTAGGCTACGAGCAGTACTTC	CASSPGLGYEQYF
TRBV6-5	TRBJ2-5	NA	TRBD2	TGTGCCAGCGGGCGGGGGGAAGAGACCCAGTACTTC	CASGRGEETQYF
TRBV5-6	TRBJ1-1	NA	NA	TGTGCCAGCAGCCTCAGGACAGCTATGAACACTGAAGCTTTCTTT	CASSLRTAMNTEAFF
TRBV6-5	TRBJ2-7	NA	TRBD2	TGTGCCAGCAGTTACTCGAGCGGGGTTTACGAGCAGTACTTC	CASSYSSGVYEQYF
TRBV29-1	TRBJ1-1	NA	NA	TGCAGCGCCAATTTAGGGGCCCCTGAAGCTTTCTTT	CSANLGAPEAFF
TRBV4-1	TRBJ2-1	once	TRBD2	TGCGCCAGCAGCCAAGTTCATTCGGGGACTAATAACAATGAGCAGTTCTTC	CASSQVHSGTNNNEQFF
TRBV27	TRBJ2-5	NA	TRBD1	TGTGCCAGCAGGACCGCAGGGGGAATAACCCAGTACTTC	CASRTAGGITQYF
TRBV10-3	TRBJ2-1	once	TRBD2	TGTGCCATCAGCATTAGCGGGAGTAGGAATGAGCAGTTCTTC	CAISISGSRNEQFF
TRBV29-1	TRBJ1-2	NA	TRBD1	TGCAGCGTTGAATCCGGGACAGCCTATGGCTACACCTTC	CSVESGTAYGYTF
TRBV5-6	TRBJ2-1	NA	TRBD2	TGTGCCAGCAGCCCGGGACTAGCGGGATGGAATGAGCAGTTCTTC	CASSPGLAGWNEQFF
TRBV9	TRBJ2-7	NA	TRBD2	TGTGCCAGCAGCGACGGACTAGCGGGGAGCTACGAGCAGTACTTC	CASSDGLAGSYEQYF
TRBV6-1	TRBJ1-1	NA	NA	TGTGCCAGCAATGAGCAACAGGGTACAAGGAACACTGAAGCTTTCTTT	CASNEQQGTRNTEAFF
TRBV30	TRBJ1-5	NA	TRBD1	TGTGCCTGGAGTAGAGGGGGCAGCAATCAGCCCCAGCATTTT	CAWSRGGSNQPQHF